A selection of T cell receptor beta chains follows, all from one sample in a study of T cells in Graves' hyperthyroidism and ophthalmopathy. A single record per CDR3 protein comes from TCRdb applying MiXCR to the multiplex PCR reads. The sample holds 750,000 to 900,000 distinct CDR3 sequences; over 35% are singletons and the top ten take about 8.9%. The material sequenced was blood. The receptor set was obtained from a young man with Graves' hyperthyroidism. The CDR3 runs from the conserved cysteine through the conserved F or W. The order of the fields is V gene, J gene, clone size, D gene, CDR3 protein, CDR3 DNA. The D gene is left open where the match is weak. Size is stated for part of the rows, as once, few or many counts, or as a class when the clone is expanded.

>TRBV2|TRBJ2-7|NA|NA
CASSAREDSYEQYF
TGTGCCAGCAGTGCTAGGGAAGACAGCTACGAGCAGTACTTC
>TRBV25-1|TRBJ1-1|NA|NA
CASGTPRGGDTEAFF
TGTGCCAGCGGAACTCCCCGGGGGGGCGACACTGAAGCTTTCTTT
>TRBV2|TRBJ2-5|NA|NA
CASREHETQYF
TGTGCCAGCCGAGAGCATGAGACCCAGTACTTC
>TRBV20-1|TRBJ2-7|NA|TRBD2
CSASGLAGASSYEQYF
TGCAGTGCTAGTGGACTAGCGGGAGCGAGCTCCTACGAGCAGTACTTC
>TRBV7-9|TRBJ2-7|NA|TRBD1
CASSITGVPYEQYF
TGTGCCAGCAGCATTACAGGGGTACCCTACGAGCAGTACTTC
>TRBV6-2/TRBV6-3|TRBJ2-2|few|NA
CASGGTHWAGELFF
TGTGCCAGCGGGGGGACGCACTGGGCCGGGGAGCTGTTTTTT
>TRBV10-3|TRBJ1-5|NA|NA
CAISDKAGGWQETQHF
TGTGCCATCAGTGACAAAGCGGGAGGTTGGCAAGAGACCCAGCATTTT
>TRBV12-3/TRBV12-4|TRBJ2-7|few|NA
CASVPQEGLEQYF
TGTGCCAGCGTCCCCCAGGAGGGTCTTGAGCAGTACTTC
>TRBV19|TRBJ2-7|NA|TRBD2
CASSILPPGTSSYEQYF
TGTGCCAGTAGTATACTGCCCCCGGGGACTAGCAGTTACGAGCAGTACTTC
>TRBV20-1|TRBJ1-1|few|NA
CSARARLNTEAFF
TGCAGTGCTAGAGCACGGCTGAACACTGAAGCTTTCTTT
>TRBV7-3|TRBJ2-2|NA|TRBD2
CASSLGTSGSEGELFF
TGTGCCAGCAGCTTAGGGACTAGCGGGAGCGAAGGGGAGCTGTTTTTT
>TRBV12-3/TRBV12-4|TRBJ2-2|NA|NA
CASSFSGVKFAGELFF
TGTGCCAGCAGTTTTTCGGGGGTTAAGTTCGCCGGGGAGCTGTTTTTT
>TRBV14|TRBJ2-7|many|NA
CASSPLGRDEQYF
TGTGCCAGCAGCCCACTAGGAAGGGACGAGCAGTACTTC
>TRBV29-1|TRBJ2-5|many|NA
CSVLRGGAETQYF
TGCAGCGTGCTCAGGGGAGGCGCAGAGACCCAGTACTTC
>TRBV7-9|TRBJ1-2|many|NA
CASSLVPGDGYTF
TGTGCCAGCAGCTTAGTTCCCGGGGATGGCTACACCTTC
>TRBV19|TRBJ2-7|once|TRBD1
CASSTTGTGGFNEQYF
TGTGCCAGTAGTACGACCGGGACAGGGGGCTTCAACGAGCAGTACTTC
>TRBV2|TRBJ2-7|NA|NA
CASRGTTGNRYEQYF
TGTGCCAGCAGGGGGACAACAGGGAACCGCTACGAGCAGTACTTC
>TRBV2|TRBJ2-7|few|TRBD1
CASTGTGSKEQYF
TGTGCCAGCACCGGGACAGGGAGTAAAGAGCAGTACTTC
>TRBV10-3|TRBJ2-7|many|NA
CAIRGAYEQYF
TGTGCCATCAGGGGAGCTTACGAGCAGTACTTC
>TRBV4-3|TRBJ1-4|NA|NA
CASSRAGVAVVGEKLFF
TGCGCCAGCAGCCGAGCGGGGGTGGCGGTCGTAGGTGAAAAACTGTTTTTT
>TRBV10-2|TRBJ1-2|many|NA
CASGPGLHGYTF
TGCGCCAGCGGCCCGGGGCTCCATGGCTACACCTTC
>TRBV7-2|TRBJ1-3|NA|NA
CASSPDLGGNTIYF
TGTGCCAGCTCACCGGACCTAGGTGGAAACACCATATATTTT
>TRBV29-1|TRBJ1-2|many|TRBD1
CSVFDRDYGYTF
TGCAGCGTTTTCGACAGGGACTATGGCTACACCTTC
>TRBV10-3|TRBJ1-4|many|NA
CAISEPGKMSEKLFF
TGTGCCATCAGTGAGCCAGGGAAGATGAGTGAAAAACTGTTTTTT
>TRBV4-3|TRBJ2-5|NA|NA
CASSPHGTGEETQYF
TGCGCCAGCAGCCCCCATGGTACGGGGGAAGAGACCCAGTACTTC
>TRBV9|TRBJ1-6|many|NA
CASSEGEASPLHF
TGTGCCAGCAGCGAGGGGGAAGCCTCACCCCTCCACTTT
>TRBV11-3|TRBJ2-7|once|TRBD1
CASSLVRQGYAYEQHF
TGTGCCAGCAGCTTGGTTCGACAGGGGTATGCCTACGAGCAGCACTTC
>TRBV9|TRBJ2-3|NA|TRBD1
CASSVETGTGGTDTQYF
TGTGCCAGCAGCGTAGAGACCGGGACAGGGGGCACAGATACGCAGTATTTT
>TRBV10-3|TRBJ1-6|many|NA
CAISDSTGYSPLHF
TGTGCCATCAGTGATTCGACAGGCTACTCACCCCTCCACTTT
>TRBV4-1|TRBJ2-7|NA|TRBD2
CASSQIAGGTYEQYF
TGCGCCAGCAGCCAAATAGCGGGGGGAACCTACGAGCAGTACTTC
>TRBV12-3/TRBV12-4|TRBJ1-1|NA|NA
CASSLRLEAFF
TGTGCCAGCAGTTTGAGACTTGAAGCTTTCTTT
>TRBV20-1|TRBJ2-5|few|NA
CSAVGSQETQYF
TGCAGTGCTGTGGGAAGCCAAGAGACCCAGTACTTC
>TRBV15|TRBJ1-4|NA|TRBD1
CATSLTGRGKLFF
TGTGCCACCAGCCTGACAGGGAGAGGAAAACTGTTTTTT
>TRBV5-5|TRBJ1-3|NA|NA
CASRLAREDLSGNTIYF
TGTGCCAGCAGACTTGCGCGTGAGGACCTCTCTGGAAACACCATATATTTT
>TRBV9|TRBJ2-2|NA|NA
CASSVEEGVRKSTGELFF
TGTGCCAGCAGCGTAGAAGAGGGGGTGAGGAAGAGCACCGGGGAGCTGTTTTTT
>TRBV11-1|TRBJ2-3|once|NA
CASSYSDTQYF
TGTGCCAGCAGCTACTCAGATACGCAGTATTTT
>TRBV7-3|TRBJ1-1|many|NA
CASSLLRRNTEAFF
TGTGCCAGCAGCCTCCTCCGGCGGAACACTGAAGCTTTCTTT
>TRBV13|TRBJ1-5|many|NA
CASSLSRGRGVYSNQPQHF
TGTGCCAGCAGCCTATCTAGGGGCAGGGGCGTTTATAGCAATCAGCCCCAGCATTTT
>TRBV15|TRBJ2-5|many|TRBD1
CATSRPGQGAGETQYF
TGTGCCACCAGCAGACCGGGACAGGGAGCCGGAGAGACCCAGTACTTC
>TRBV19|TRBJ1-1|many|TRBD1
CASTLTGAGEAFF
TGTGCCAGTACTCTTACAGGGGCGGGTGAAGCTTTCTTT
>TRBV11-2|TRBJ2-5|few|TRBD2
CASRSLAGGETQYF
TGTGCCAGCAGATCCCTAGCGGGAGGTGAGACCCAGTACTTC
>TRBV5-1|TRBJ2-7|NA|TRBD1
CASSLAEGATRYEQYF
TGCGCCAGCAGCTTGGCCGAGGGGGCGACCCGCTACGAGCAGTACTTC
>TRBV19|TRBJ2-2|NA|NA
CASSSPLGNTGELFF
TGTGCCAGTAGTAGTCCACTGGGGAACACCGGGGAGCTGTTTTTT
>TRBV6-5|TRBJ1-2|few|TRBD1
CASSWGTDNYGYTF
TGTGCCAGCAGTTGGGGGACAGACAACTATGGCTACACCTTC
>TRBV20-1|TRBJ1-1|NA|NA
CSARPGAVNTEAFF
TGCAGTGCTAGACCCGGGGCTGTGAACACTGAAGCTTTCTTT
>TRBV20-1|TRBJ1-1|once|TRBD1
CSAGGDRGRMNTEAFF
TGCAGTGCTGGGGGAGACAGGGGGCGGATGAACACTGAAGCTTTCTTT
>TRBV19|TRBJ1-6|many|NA
CASNLQGSPLHF
TGTGCCAGTAATCTCCAGGGGTCACCCCTCCACTTT
>TRBV19|TRBJ1-5|few|NA
CASSIFYSNQPQHF
TGTGCCAGTAGTATCTTTTATAGCAATCAGCCCCAGCATTTT
>TRBV4-3|TRBJ1-1|few|NA
CASSQDLQGLKTEAFF
TGCGCCAGCAGCCAAGATCTTCAGGGTTTAAAGACTGAAGCTTTCTTT
>TRBV29-1|TRBJ1-2|NA|NA
CSASKGGYTF
TGCAGCGCATCTAAGGGTGGCTACACCTTC
>TRBV10-3|TRBJ2-6|NA|NA
CAISRQGGGAGANVLTF
TGTGCCATCAGTAGACAGGGAGGGGGCGCTGGGGCCAACGTCCTGACTTTC
>TRBV10-3|TRBJ2-7|NA|NA
CAISHGDYEQYF
TGTGCCATCAGCCACGGGGACTACGAGCAGTACTTC
>TRBV19|TRBJ2-2|many|NA
CASRRMVGGELFF
TGTGCCAGTAGGCGGATGGTAGGCGGGGAGCTGTTTTTT
>TRBV7-9|TRBJ2-2|few|NA
CASSFSSGELFF
TGTGCCAGCAGCTTTTCGAGCGGGGAGCTGTTTTTT
>TRBV7-2|TRBJ1-3|many|NA
CASSSEPVSGNTIYF
TGTGCCAGCAGCTCCGAACCGGTCTCTGGAAACACCATATATTTT
>TRBV9|TRBJ1-1|NA|TRBD1
CASSAQGAGGRTEAFF
TGTGCCAGCAGCGCACAGGGGGCGGGGGGGAGGACTGAAGCTTTCTTT
>TRBV2|TRBJ1-6|NA|TRBD1
CASRGDRAPLHF
TGTGCCAGCAGGGGGGACAGGGCGCCCCTCCACTTT
>TRBV29-1|TRBJ2-2|few|NA
CSVGRLNTGELFF
TGCAGCGTTGGTAGGCTAAACACCGGGGAGCTGTTTTTT